Following are 7 T cell receptor beta chains from one sample sequenced in a study of cytomegalovirus exposure and HLA in healthy donors. Some clones are missing from TCRdb's copy, which holds only in-frame ones; the method was immunoSEQ multiplex PCR. The sample consists of 200,000 to 300,000 clones, less than 95% of them appearing once. Sequencing was carried out using PBMCs. These receptors all come from a woman between 25 and 40 years old in good health and CMV-seronegative.

For the CDR3, the DNA is TGTGCCAGCAGTTGGAACAGGGTTGAGCCCCAGCATTTT. As protein: CASSWNRVEPQHF. V usage is TRBV6-5 and J usage is TRBJ1-5; D might be TRBD1 (6 bases). CDR3 size: 13 residues. V dropped 4 bases and J dropped 8 bases, with 12 bases sitting between them. In germline, CDR1 is MNHEY, CDR2 SVGAGI.

CDR3 loop: CASSLGNAVAGITGELFF. CDR3 coding DNA: TGTGCCAGCAGCTTGGGAAACGCAGTGGCGGGTATCACCGGGGAGCTGTTTTTT. V and J are TRBV5-6 and TRBJ2-2; a possible D gene is TRBD2 (5 bases). The CDR3 totals 18 residues. With 0 bases removed from V and 4 bases from J, the gap between germline ends came to 19 bases. Germline V gene sequence: CDR1 SGHDT, CDR2 YYEEEE.

This clone was found once. The V gene is TRBV7-9, the J gene TRBJ2-7; possibly TRBD2 for D (6 bases). V shed 5 bases and J shed 0 bases, with 14 bases lying between them. The CDR3 contains 15 residues. Germline-derived CDR1 and CDR2 are SEHNR and FQNEAQ (reference sequence). For the CDR3, the DNA is TGTGCCAGCAGCACGGGACTCGGGGGCTCCTACGAGCAGTACTTC. Its translation: CASSTGLGGSYEQYF.

Details on this clone: Other DNA sequences in this specimen translate into the identical CDR3. The chain recombines TRBV28 with TRBJ2-7; 8 bases line up with TRBD1. The CDR3 covers 13 residues. Trimming at V came to 6 bases and at J to 3 bases, leaving 4 bases not matched to a gene. Germline V gene sequence: CDR1 MDHEN, CDR2 SYDVKM. The CDR3 DNA is TGTGCCAGCAGGGGGACAGGACTCTACGAGCAGTACTTC. Amino acid sequence: CASRGTGLYEQYF.

V gene TRBV6-1 combines with J gene TRBJ1-5; D might be TRBD1 (6 bases). The CDR3 is 15 residues long. The V end lost 7 bases, the J end lost 5 bases, and 18 bases lay between the germline ends. Germline V gene data show CDR1 as MNHNS and CDR2 as SASEGT. In DNA, the CDR3 is TGTGCCAGCACTCCCGACAGGCAGCCCTATCAGCCCCAGCATTTT. Protein product: CASTPDRQPYQPQHF.

This chain joins TRBV19 and TRBJ1-2; a possible D gene is TRBD1 (5 bases). Per the germline V gene, CDR1 is LNHDA and CDR2 is SQIVND (reference sequence). The CDR3 runs 18 residues. The V gene lost 3 bases and the J gene lost 0 bases, with 20 bases spanning the gap. The CDR3 region has the DNA TGTGCCAGTAGTATCGCGTACGGAGGGGTGGAAGCTAACTATGGCTACACCTTC. It codes for CASSIAYGGVEANYGYTF.

The gene calls are TRBV11-3 and TRBJ1-1, with TRBD1 identical over 7 bases. Trimming cost V 5 bases and J 0 bases; bases outside gene matches: 3. This CDR3 comprises 14 residues. Germline CDR1 SGHNT, CDR2 YENEEA. CDR3 nucleotides: TGTGCCAGCAGCGAACAGGGGTTGAACACTGAAGCTTTCTTT. This codes for CASSEQGLNTEAFF.